This T cell receptor (beta chain) was captured by sequencing in a study of blood T cells in healthy people across ages. Findings and limits, study-wide: In long-lived donors, naive CD4+ cell counts and diversity exceeded those of aged donors.

About this clonotype itself: Antigen specificity is unknown.

Together with a sample-barcoded 5' primer, a J-beta primer mix was included in a second PCR lasting about 7 to 11 cycles. TCRdb used MiXCR to reprocess the 5' RACE reads, holding one entry per CDR3 protein. Among hundreds of thousands of distinct CDR3 sequences listed, around two thirds were seen once. Looked up from germline, CDR1 is LGHNA and CDR2 is YNFKEQ. The CDR3 is made up of 15 amino acids. After removal of 4 bases from V and 6 bases from J, the junction contained 9 bases not matched to a gene. The receptor was derived from a man aged 30 to 39 in good health. The chain joins TRBV4-2 to TRBJ1-5; TRBD1 aligns across 7 bases. The sample comprised blood. For the CDR3, the DNA is TGTGCCAGCAGCCCCTACGGGACAGCTGGTCAGCCCCAGCATTTT. Residues: CASSPYGTAGQPQHF.